These 14 T cell receptor beta chains came from one sample sequenced in a study of cytomegalovirus exposure and HLA in healthy donors. With 60 Vbeta and 13 Jbeta primers, the PCR was carried out. Sequencing used immunoSEQ multiplex PCR; TCRdb keeps in-frame clones, though not all of them. The sample lists over 150,000 clones, roughly four fifths seen once, with over 10% in the top ten. The sequenced material came from PBMCs. The receptors were gathered from a woman between 50 and 59 years old in good health and CMV-seronegative.

The V and J genes are TRBV11-2 and TRBJ1-5, with TRBD1 as a possible D gene (5 bases). CDR1 SGHAT and CDR2 FQNNGV come from the germline V gene. There are 17 residues in the CDR3. The V end lost 5 bases, the J end lost 1 base, and 18 bases lay between the germline ends. The CDR3 loop is CASSESQGLLSNQPQHF. The DNA of the CDR3 is TGTGCCAGCAGCGAATCCCAGGGACTTTTGAGCAATCAGCCCCAGCATTTT.

The genes are TRBV30 and TRBJ2-1; 10 bases map to TRBD2. Germline V gene lookup returns CDR1 GTSNPN and CDR2 SVGIG (reference sequence). This CDR3 is built from 12 residues. After removal of 7 bases from V and 10 bases from J, the junction contained 7 bases not matched to a gene. CDR3 coding DNA: TGTGCCTCGGGACTAGCGTCCCGAGAGCAGTTCTTC. Translating it yields CASGLASREQFF.

The chain uses TRBV2 and TRBJ2-7; D is ambiguous. The CDR3 contains 11 residues. V lost 6 bases to trimming and J lost 4 bases, with 7 bases between them. Germline CDR1 reads SNHLY; CDR2 reads FYNNEI. The CDR3 DNA is TGTGCCAGCAGAGTACATTACGAGCAGTACTTC. Translating gives CASRVHYEQYF.

The chain carries TRBV2 and TRBJ2-5; D may be TRBD1 (6 bases). Germline V gene data show CDR1 as SNHLY and CDR2 as FYNNEI. Deletions cut 3 bases from V and 4 bases from J, with 9 bases between. There are 13 residues in the CDR3. CDR3 nucleotide sequence: TGTGCCAGCAGTGACACAGGGTCAGAGACCCAGTACTTC. Encoded protein: CASSDTGSETQYF.

The chain uses TRBV7-2 and TRBJ1-5; D call uncertain. CDR1 and CDR2 (germline): SGHTA, FQGNSA. There are 12 residues in the CDR3. V dropped 2 bases and J dropped 6 bases, with 5 bases sitting between them. CDR3 DNA: TGTGCCAGCAGCTTAAACGGTCAGCCCCAGCATTTT. This codes for CASSLNGQPQHF.

This sequence joins TRBV9 and TRBJ1-1; TRBD1 matches 9 bases. Per germline, CDR1 SGDLS and CDR2 YYNGEE. The length of the CDR3 is 14 residues. Trimming removed 3 bases from V and 5 bases from J; junction bases left unmatched: 5. CDR3 nucleotide sequence: TGTGCCAGCAGCGAATTAGGGACAGGGACTGAAGCTTTCTTT. Translating it yields CASSELGTGTEAFF.

J is TRBJ2-1 and V is TRBV19; tentatively, D is TRBD1 (5 bases). V dropped 5 bases and J dropped 9 bases, with 11 bases sitting between them. The CDR3 has 12 amino acids. Germline-derived CDR1 and CDR2 are LNHDA and SQIVND (reference sequence). CDR3 sequence: CASSQGAGEQFF. Written as DNA, the CDR3 is TGTGCCAGTAGTCAAGGGGCTGGTGAGCAGTTCTTC.

This chain connects TRBV28 to TRBJ1-6; TRBD1 matches 10 bases. Germline CDR1 and CDR2: MDHEN and SYDVKM. V was pared by 6 bases and J by 7 bases, with 15 bases of the junction left unmatched. The CDR3 extends over 18 amino acids. CDR3 in amino acids: CASSPVGTGVGPNSPLHF. CDR3 bases: TGTGCCAGCAGCCCGGTGGGGACAGGGGTAGGTCCCAATTCACCCCTCCACTTT.

The chain carries TRBV28 and TRBJ2-7; 7 nucleotides agree with TRBD2. This CDR3 is 13 amino acids long. After removal of 5 bases from V and 4 bases from J, the junction contained 5 bases not matched to a gene. Germline V gene sequence: CDR1 MDHEN, CDR2 SYDVKM. The CDR3 loop reads CASSLGLEYEQYF. The CDR3 DNA sequence: TGTGCCAGCAGTCTCGGACTAGAGTACGAGCAGTACTTC.

The chain recombines TRBV10-3 with TRBJ1-2, with 7 bases that match TRBD1. Germline V gene data show CDR1 as ENHRY and CDR2 as SYGVKD. This CDR3 spans 14 amino acids. Germline trimming cut 5 bases from V and 7 bases from J; bases unmatched to any gene: 10. CDR3 sequence reads: CAISRDRVQGGYTF. In nucleotides, the CDR3 is TGTGCCATCAGTCGAGACAGGGTTCAGGGTGGCTACACCTTC.

The gene calls are TRBV28 and TRBJ1-2; 7 bases align to TRBD1. From germline, CDR1 is MDHEN and CDR2 SYDVKM. V shed 5 bases, J shed 8 bases, and the junction held 8 bases outside the gene matches. The CDR3 loop spans 13 amino acids. The chain's CDR3 is CASSLRGQGGYTF. In nucleotides, the CDR3 is TGTGCCAGCAGTCTAAGGGGGCAAGGGGGCTACACCTTC.

V and J are TRBV18 and TRBJ1-2, with D maybe TRBD1 (6 bases). This CDR3 comprises 14 residues. Germline V gene data show CDR1 as KGHSH and CDR2 as LQKENI. V was clipped by 2 bases and J by 3 bases, with 10 bases between them. CDR3 in DNA: TGTGCCAGCTCACCAAGACAGGAGGACTATGGCTACACCTTC. Translation: CASSPRQEDYGYTF.

This rearrangement joins TRBV5-5 to TRBJ2-2; 11 bases match TRBD2. This CDR3 is 16 amino acids long. The germline CDR1 and CDR2 sequences are SGHKS and YYEKEE (reference sequence). V shed 4 bases, J shed 1 base, and the junction held 3 bases outside the gene matches. The CDR3 protein is CASSALAGGNTGELFF. CDR3 DNA sequence: TGTGCCAGCAGCGCCCTAGCGGGAGGGAACACCGGGGAGCTGTTTTTT.

This clone was observed a handful of times. The V gene is TRBV7-8, the J gene TRBJ2-2; tentatively, D is TRBD2 (5 bases). V was trimmed by 5 bases and J by 6 bases, leaving 7 bases between them. Germline values: CDR1 SGHVS, CDR2 FQNEAQ. This CDR3 contains 12 residues. Here the CDR3 reads CASSPGAGELFF. CDR3 DNA sequence: TGTGCCAGCAGCCCCGGGGCCGGGGAGCTGTTTTTT.